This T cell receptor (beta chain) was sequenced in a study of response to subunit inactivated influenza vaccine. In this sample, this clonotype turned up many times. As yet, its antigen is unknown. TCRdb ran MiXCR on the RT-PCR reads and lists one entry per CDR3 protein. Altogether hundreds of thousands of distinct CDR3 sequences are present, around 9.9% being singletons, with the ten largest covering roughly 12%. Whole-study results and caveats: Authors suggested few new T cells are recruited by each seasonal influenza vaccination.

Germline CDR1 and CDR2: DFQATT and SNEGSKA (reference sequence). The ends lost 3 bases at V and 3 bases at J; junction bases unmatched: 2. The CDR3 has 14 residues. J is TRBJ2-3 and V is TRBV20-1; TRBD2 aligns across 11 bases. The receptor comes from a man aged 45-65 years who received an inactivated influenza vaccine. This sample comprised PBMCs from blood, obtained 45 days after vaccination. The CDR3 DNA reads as TGCAGTGCTAGTGCTAGCGGGAGGACAGATACGCAGTATTTT. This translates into CSASASGRTDTQYF.